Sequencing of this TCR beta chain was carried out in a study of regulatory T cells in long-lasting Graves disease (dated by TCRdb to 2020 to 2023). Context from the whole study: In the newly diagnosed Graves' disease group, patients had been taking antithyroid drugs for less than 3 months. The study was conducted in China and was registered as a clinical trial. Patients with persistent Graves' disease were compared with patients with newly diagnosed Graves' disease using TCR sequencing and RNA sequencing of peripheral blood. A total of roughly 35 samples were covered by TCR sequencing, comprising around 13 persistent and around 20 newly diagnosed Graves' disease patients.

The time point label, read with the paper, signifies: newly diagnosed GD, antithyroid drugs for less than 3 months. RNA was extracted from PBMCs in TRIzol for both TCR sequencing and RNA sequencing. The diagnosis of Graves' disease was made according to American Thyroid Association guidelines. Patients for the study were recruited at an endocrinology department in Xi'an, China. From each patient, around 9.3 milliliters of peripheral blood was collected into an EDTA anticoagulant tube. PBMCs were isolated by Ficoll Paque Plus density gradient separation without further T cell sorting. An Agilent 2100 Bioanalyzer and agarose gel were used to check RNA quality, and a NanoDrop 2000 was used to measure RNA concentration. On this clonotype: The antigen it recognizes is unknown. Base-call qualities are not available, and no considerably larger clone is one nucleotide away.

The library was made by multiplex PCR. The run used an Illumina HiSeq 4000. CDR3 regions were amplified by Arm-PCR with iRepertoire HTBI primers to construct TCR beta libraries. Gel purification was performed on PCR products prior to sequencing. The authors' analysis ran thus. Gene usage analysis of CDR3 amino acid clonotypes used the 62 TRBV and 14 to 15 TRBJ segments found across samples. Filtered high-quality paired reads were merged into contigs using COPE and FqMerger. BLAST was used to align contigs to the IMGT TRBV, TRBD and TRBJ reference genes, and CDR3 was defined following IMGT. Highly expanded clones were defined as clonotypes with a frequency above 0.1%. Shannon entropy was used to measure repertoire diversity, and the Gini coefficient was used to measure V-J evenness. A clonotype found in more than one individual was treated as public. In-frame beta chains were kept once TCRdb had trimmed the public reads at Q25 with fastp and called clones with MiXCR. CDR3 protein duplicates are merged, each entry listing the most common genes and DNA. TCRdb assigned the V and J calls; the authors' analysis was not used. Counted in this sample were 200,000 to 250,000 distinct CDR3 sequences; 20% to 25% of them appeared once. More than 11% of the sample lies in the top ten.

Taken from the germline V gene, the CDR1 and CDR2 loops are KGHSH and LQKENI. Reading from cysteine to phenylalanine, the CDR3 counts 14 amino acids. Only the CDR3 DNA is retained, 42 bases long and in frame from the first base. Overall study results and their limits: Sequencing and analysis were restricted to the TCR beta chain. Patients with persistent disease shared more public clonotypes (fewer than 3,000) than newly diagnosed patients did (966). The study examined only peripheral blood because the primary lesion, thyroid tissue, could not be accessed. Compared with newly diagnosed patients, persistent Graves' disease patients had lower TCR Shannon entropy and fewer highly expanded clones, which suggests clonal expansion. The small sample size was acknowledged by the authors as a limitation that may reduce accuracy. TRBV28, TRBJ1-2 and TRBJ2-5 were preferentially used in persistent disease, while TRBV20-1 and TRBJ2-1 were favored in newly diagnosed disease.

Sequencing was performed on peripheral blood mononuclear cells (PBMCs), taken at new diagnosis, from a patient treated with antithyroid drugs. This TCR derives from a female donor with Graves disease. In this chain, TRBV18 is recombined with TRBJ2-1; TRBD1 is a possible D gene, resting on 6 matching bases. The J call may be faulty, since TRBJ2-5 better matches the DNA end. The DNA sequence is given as TGTGCCAGCTCACTCGACAGGTCAGAAGAGACCCAGTACTTC. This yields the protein CASSLDRSEETQYF.